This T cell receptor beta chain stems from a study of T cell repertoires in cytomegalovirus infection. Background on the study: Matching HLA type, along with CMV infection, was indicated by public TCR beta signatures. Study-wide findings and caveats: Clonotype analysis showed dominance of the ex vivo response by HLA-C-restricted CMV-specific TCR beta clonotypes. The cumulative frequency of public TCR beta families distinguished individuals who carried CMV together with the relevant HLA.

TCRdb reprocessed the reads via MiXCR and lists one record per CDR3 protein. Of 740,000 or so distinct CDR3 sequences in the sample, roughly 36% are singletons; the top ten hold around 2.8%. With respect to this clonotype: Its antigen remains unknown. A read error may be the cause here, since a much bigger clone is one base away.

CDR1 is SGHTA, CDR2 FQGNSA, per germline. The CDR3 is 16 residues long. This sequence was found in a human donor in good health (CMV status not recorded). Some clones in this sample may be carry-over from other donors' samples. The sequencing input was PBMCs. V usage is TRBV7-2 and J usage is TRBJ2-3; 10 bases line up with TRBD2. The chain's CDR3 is CASSLDRLAGTDTQSF. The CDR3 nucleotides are TGTGCCAGCAGCTTAGACCGACTAGCGGGCACAGATACGCAGTCTTTT. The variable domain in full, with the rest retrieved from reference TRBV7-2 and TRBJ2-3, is GAGVSQSPSNKVTEKGKDVELRCDPISGHTALYWYRQSLGQGLEFLIYFQGNSAPDKSGLPSDRFSAERTGGSVSTLTIQRTQQEDSAVYLCASSLDRLAGTDTQSFGPGTRLTVL.